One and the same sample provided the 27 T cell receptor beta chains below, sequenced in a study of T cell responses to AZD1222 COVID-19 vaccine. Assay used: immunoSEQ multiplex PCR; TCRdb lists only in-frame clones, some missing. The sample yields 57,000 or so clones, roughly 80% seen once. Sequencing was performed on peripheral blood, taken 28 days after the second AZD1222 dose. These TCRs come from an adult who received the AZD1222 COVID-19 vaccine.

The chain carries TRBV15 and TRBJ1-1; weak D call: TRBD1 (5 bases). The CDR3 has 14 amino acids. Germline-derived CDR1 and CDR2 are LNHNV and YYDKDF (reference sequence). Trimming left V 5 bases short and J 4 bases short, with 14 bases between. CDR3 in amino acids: CATSPNTGGTEAFF. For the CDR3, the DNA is TGTGCCACCAGCCCTAACACGGGGGGCACTGAAGCTTTCTTT.

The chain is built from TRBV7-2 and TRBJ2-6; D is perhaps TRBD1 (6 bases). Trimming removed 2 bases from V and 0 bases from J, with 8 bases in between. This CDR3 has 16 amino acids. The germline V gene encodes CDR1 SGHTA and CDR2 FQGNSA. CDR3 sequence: CASSLSGDSGANVLTF. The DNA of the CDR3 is TGTGCCAGCAGCTTATCAGGGGACTCTGGGGCCAACGTCCTGACTTTC.

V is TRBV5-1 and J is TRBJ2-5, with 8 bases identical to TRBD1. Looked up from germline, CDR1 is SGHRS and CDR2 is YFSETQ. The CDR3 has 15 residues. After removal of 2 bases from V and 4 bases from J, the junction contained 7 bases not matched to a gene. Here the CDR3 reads CASSFQTGARETQYF. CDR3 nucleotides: TGCGCCAGCAGCTTCCAGACAGGGGCCCGAGAGACCCAGTACTTC. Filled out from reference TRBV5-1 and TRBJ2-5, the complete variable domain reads KAGVTQTPRYLIKTRGQQVTLSCSPISGHRSVSWYQQTPGQGLQFLFEYFSETQRNKGNFPGRFSGRQFSNSRSEMNVSTLELGDSALYLCASSFQTGARETQYFGPGTRLLVL.

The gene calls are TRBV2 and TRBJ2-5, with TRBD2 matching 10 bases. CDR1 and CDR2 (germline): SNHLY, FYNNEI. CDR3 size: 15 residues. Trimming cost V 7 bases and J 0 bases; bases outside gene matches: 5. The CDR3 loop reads CASTLLAGYQETQYF. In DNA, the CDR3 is TGTGCCAGCACCCTACTAGCGGGGTACCAAGAGACCCAGTACTTC.

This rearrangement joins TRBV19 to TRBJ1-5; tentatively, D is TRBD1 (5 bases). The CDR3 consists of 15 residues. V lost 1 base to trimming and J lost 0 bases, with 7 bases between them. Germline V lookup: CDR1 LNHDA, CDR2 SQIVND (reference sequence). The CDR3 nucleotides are TGTGCCAGTAGTATAGGGACACATAGCAATCAGCCCCAGCATTTT. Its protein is CASSIGTHSNQPQHF.

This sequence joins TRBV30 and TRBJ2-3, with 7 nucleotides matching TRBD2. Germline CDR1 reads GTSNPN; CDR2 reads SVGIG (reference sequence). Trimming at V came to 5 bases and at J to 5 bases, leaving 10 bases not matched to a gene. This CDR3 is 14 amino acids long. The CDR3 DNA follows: TGTGCCTGGGGACGGGGGGTCAATATAGATACGCAGTATTTT. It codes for CAWGRGVNIDTQYF. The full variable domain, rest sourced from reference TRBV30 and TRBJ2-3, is SQTIHQWPATLVQPVGSPLSLECTVEGTSNPNLYWYRQAAGRGLQLLFYSVGIGQISSEVPQNLSASRPQDRQFILSSKKLLLSDSGFYLCAWGRGVNIDTQYFGPGTRLTVL.

CDR3 sequence reads: CAWSVGQGGGNEKLFF. As DNA, the CDR3 is TGTGCCTGGAGTGTCGGACAGGGGGGAGGTAATGAAAAACTGTTTTTT. This chain joins TRBV30 and TRBJ1-4, with 10 bases fitting TRBD1. With 0 bases clipped from V and 4 bases from J, the junction kept 5 bases outside the gene matches. Germline-derived CDR1 and CDR2 are GTSNPN and SVGIG (reference sequence). This CDR3 has 16 residues.

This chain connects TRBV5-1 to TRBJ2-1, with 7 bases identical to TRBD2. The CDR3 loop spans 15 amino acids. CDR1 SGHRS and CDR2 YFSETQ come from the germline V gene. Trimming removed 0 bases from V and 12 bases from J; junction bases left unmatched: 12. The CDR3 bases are TGCGCCAGCAGCTTGGGACTAGCCGAGATGATGGTGCAGTTCTTC. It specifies CASSLGLAEMMVQFF.

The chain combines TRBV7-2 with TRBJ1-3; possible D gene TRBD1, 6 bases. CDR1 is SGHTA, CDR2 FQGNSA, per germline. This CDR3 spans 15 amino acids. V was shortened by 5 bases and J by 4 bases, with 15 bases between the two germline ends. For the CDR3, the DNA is TGTGCCAGCAGCCCGACGGGGGGGCCAGGAAACACCATATATTTT. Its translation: CASSPTGGPGNTIYF. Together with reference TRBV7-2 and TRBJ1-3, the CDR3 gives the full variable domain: GAGVSQSPSNKVTEKGKDVELRCDPISGHTALYWYRQSLGQGLEFLIYFQGNSAPDKSGLPSDRFSAERTGGSVSTLTIQRTQQEDSAVYLCASSPTGGPGNTIYFGEGSWLTVV.

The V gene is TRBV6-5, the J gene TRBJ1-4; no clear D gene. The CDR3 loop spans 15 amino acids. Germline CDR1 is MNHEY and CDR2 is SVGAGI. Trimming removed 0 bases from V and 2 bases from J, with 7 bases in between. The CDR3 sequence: CASSYSDGTNEKLFF. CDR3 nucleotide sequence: TGTGCCAGCAGTTACTCGGACGGGACTAATGAAAAACTGTTTTTT.

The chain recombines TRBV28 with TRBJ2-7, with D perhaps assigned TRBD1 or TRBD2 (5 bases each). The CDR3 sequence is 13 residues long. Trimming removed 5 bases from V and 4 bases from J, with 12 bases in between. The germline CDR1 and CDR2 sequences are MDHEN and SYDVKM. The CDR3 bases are TGTGCCAGCAGTCCCGGGACGGATTACGAGCAGTACTTC. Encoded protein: CASSPGTDYEQYF.

CDR3 nucleotides: TGTGCCAGCAGCCAAGGCAACAACAATGAGCAGTTCTTC. As protein: CASSQGNNNEQFF. The V gene is TRBV4-2, the J gene TRBJ2-1; D unresolved. There are 13 residues in the CDR3. Germline CDR1 and CDR2: LGHNA and YNFKEQ. V was cut by 1 base and J by 5 bases, with 6 bases left in between.

The CDR3 region is CAWRAGTGATGELFF. CDR3 DNA sequence: TGTGCCTGGAGGGCCGGGACAGGGGCCACCGGGGAGCTGTTTTTT. V and J are TRBV30 and TRBJ2-2, with 10 bases lining up with TRBD1. From germline, CDR1 is GTSNPN and CDR2 SVGIG (reference sequence). The CDR3 consists of 15 residues. The trim removed 3 bases at V and 4 bases at J, leaving 5 bases unmatched. The full variable domain, its missing parts supplied by reference TRBV30 and TRBJ2-2, is SQTIHQWPATLVQPVGSPLSLECTVEGTSNPNLYWYRQAAGRGLQLLFYSVGIGQISSEVPQNLSASRPQDRQFILSSKKLLLSDSGFYLCAWRAGTGATGELFFGEGSRLTVL.

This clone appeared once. The DNA of the CDR3 is TGTGCCAGTAGGACCCCCGGGGAGCTGTTTTTT. It codes for CASRTPGELFF. The chain combines TRBV19 with TRBJ2-2; D gene uncertain. Germline V gives CDR1 LNHDA, CDR2 SQIVND (reference sequence). The CDR3 is made up of 11 amino acids. Trimming took 6 bases from V and 6 from J, leaving 5 bases between them.

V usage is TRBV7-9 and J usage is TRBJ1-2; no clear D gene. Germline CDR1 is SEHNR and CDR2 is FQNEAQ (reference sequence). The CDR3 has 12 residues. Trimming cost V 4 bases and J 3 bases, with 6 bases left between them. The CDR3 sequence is CASSYLDYGYTF. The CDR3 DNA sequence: TGTGCCAGCAGCTATCTAGACTATGGCTACACCTTC. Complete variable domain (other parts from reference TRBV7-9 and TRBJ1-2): DTGVSQNPRHKITKRGQNVTFRCDPISEHNRLYWYRQTLGQGPEFLTYFQNEAQLEKSRLLSDRFSAERPKGSFSTLEIQRTEQGDSAMYLCASSYLDYGYTFGSGTRLTVV.

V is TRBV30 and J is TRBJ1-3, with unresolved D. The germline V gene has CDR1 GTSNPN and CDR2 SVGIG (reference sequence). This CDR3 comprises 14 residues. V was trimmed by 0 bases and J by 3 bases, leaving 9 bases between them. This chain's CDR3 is CAWSVRGGGNTIYF. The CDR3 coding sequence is TGTGCCTGGAGTGTACGTGGCGGTGGAAACACCATATATTTT. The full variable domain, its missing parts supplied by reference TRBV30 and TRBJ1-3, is SQTIHQWPATLVQPVGSPLSLECTVEGTSNPNLYWYRQAAGRGLQLLFYSVGIGQISSEVPQNLSASRPQDRQFILSSKKLLLSDSGFYLCAWSVRGGGNTIYFGEGSWLTVV.

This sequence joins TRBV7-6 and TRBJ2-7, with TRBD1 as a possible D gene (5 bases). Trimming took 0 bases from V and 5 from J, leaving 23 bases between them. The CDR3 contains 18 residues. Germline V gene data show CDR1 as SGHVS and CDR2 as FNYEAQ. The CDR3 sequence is CASSLAPPRVSPGHEQYF. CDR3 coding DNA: TGTGCCAGCAGCTTAGCCCCACCACGGGTTTCCCCAGGGCACGAGCAGTACTTC. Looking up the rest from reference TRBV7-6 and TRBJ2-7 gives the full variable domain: GAGVSQSPRYKVTKRGQDVALRCDPISGHVSLYWYRQALGQGPEFLTYFNYEAQQDKSGLPNDRFSAERPEGSISTLTIQRTEQRDSAMYRCASSLAPPRVSPGHEQYFGPGTRLTVT.

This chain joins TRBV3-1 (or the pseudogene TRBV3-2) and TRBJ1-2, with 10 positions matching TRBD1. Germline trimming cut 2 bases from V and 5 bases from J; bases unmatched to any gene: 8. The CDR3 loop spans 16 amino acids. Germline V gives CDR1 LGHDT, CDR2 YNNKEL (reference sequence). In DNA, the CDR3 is TGTGCCAGCAGCCAAAGGGACAGGGGAAAAGCGTATGGCTACACCTTC. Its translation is CASSQRDRGKAYGYTF.

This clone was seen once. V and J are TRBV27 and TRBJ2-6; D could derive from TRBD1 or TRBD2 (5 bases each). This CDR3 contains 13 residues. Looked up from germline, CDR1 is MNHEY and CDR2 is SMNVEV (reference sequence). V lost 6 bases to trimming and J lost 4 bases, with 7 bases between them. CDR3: CASRGVGANVLTF. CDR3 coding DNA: TGTGCCAGCAGGGGGGTCGGGGCCAACGTCCTGACTTTC.

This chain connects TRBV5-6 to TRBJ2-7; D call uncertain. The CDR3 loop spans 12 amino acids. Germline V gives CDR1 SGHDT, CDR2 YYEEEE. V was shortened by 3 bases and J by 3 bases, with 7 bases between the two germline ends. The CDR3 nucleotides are TGTGCCAGCAGCTCTCAGGACTACGAGCAGTACTTC. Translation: CASSSQDYEQYF.

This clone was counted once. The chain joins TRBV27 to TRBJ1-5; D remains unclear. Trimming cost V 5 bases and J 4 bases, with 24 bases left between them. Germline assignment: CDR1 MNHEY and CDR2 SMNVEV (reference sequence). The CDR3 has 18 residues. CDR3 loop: CASSARSETLRSNQPQHF. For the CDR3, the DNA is TGTGCCAGCAGTGCGAGGTCTGAGACGCTGAGGTCAAATCAGCCCCAGCATTTT.

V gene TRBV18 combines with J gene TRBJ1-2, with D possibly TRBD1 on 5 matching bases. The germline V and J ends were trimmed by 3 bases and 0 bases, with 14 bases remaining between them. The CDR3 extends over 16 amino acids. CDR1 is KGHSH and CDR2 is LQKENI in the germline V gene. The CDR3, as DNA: TGTGCCAGCTCACCTGAGGGCACAGGATCTAACTATGGCTACACCTTC. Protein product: CASSPEGTGSNYGYTF.

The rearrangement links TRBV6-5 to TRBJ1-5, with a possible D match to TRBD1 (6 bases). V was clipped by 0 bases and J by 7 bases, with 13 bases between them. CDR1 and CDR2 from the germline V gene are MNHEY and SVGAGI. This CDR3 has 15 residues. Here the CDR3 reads CASSYSGGRGQPQHF. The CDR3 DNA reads TGTGCCAGCAGTTACTCGGGGGGGCGCGGGCAGCCCCAGCATTTT.

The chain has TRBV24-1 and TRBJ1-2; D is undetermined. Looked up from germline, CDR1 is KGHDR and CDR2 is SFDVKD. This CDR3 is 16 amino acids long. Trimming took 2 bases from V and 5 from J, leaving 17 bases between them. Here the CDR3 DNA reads TGTGCCACCAGTGATTCTAAGTATAGCGGATTTTATGGCTACACCTTC. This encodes CATSDSKYSGFYGYTF.

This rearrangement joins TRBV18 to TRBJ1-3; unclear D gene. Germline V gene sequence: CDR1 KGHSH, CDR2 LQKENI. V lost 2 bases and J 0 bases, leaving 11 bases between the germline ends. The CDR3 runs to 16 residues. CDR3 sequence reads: CASSPVTDHSGNTIYF. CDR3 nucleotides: TGTGCCAGCTCACCAGTCACGGACCACTCTGGAAACACCATATATTTT.

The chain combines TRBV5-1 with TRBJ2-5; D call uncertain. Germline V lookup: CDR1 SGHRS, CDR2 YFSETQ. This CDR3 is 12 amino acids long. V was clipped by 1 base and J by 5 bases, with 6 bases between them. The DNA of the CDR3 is TGCGCCAGCAGCTTGCGGCGGGAGACCCAGTACTTC. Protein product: CASSLRRETQYF.

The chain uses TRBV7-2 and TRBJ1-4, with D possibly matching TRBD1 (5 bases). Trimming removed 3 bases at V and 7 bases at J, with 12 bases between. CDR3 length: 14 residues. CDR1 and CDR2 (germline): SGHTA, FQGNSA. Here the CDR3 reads CASSLGQGSEKLFF. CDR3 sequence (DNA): TGTGCCAGCAGCTTGGGGCAGGGCAGTGAAAAACTGTTTTTT.